A single sample is the source of the 18 T cell receptor beta chains below, sequenced in a study of PD-1 blockade in classical Hodgkin lymphoma. The sample's time point: cycle 4 day 1 (C4D1), after less than 7 weeks of nivolumab. Autologous stem cell transplantation was followed by relapse in every patient, and brentuximab vedotin exposure varied. Sequencing used immunoSEQ multiplex PCR; TCRdb keeps in-frame clones, though not all of them. This sample carries 25,000 to 30,000 clones, around 80% of them seen once, and the ten largest clones take roughly 16%. The sample here was peripheral blood mononuclear cells (PBMCs), taken before the fourth cycle of nivolumab. The receptors were sampled from a human donor with classical Hodgkin lymphoma.

By sample fraction, this clone is medium-sized (0.01 to 0.1%). The CDR3 reads CASSLYSALGDAGELFF. The CDR3 DNA reads as TGTGCCAGCAGCTTATACTCCGCGCTGGGGGACGCCGGGGAGCTGTTTTTT. The V call is TRBV7-8, the J call TRBJ2-2; D is tentatively TRBD1 or TRBD2 (5 bases each). This CDR3 region has 17 residues. V lost 2 bases and J lost 6, with 19 bases in between. Germline-derived CDR1 and CDR2 are SGHVS and FQNEAQ.

This clone was seen just once. The rearrangement uses TRBV29-1 and TRBJ2-2, with unresolved D. The germline V and J ends were trimmed by 4 bases and 3 bases, with 12 bases remaining between them. The CDR3 totals 14 residues. Germline values: CDR1 SQVTM, CDR2 ANQGSEA. The CDR3 spells CSVGHGGYTGELFF. The CDR3 DNA is TGCAGCGTTGGTCATGGTGGATACACCGGGGAGCTGTTTTTT.

This clone occurred once. This chain connects TRBV7-8 to TRBJ2-3; 7 bases are shared with TRBD2. CDR3 length: 15 residues. Germline-derived CDR1 and CDR2 are SGHVS and FQNEAQ. The junction had 5 bases not matched to a gene; V was cut back by 1 base and J by 4 bases. The CDR3, as DNA: TGTGCCAGCAGCTTAGGCGGGAGCGCGGCAGATACGCAGTATTTT. Amino acid sequence: CASSLGGSAADTQYF.

The rearrangement uses TRBV7-8 and TRBJ2-1, with D perhaps matching TRBD2 (6 bases). The CDR3 sequence is 14 residues long. Germline-derived CDR1 and CDR2 are SGHVS and FQNEAQ. Between the trimmed V and J ends, which lost 4 bases and 4 bases, there was a span of 11 bases. The CDR3 reads CASSSGLKYNEQFF. The CDR3, as DNA: TGTGCCAGCAGCTCGGGACTGAAATACAATGAGCAGTTCTTC.

The chain carries TRBV19 and TRBJ2-1; 13 nucleotides agree with TRBD2. The V gene end was trimmed by 4 bases and the J gene end by 9 bases; junction bases not matched to a gene: 9. The germline CDR1 and CDR2 sequences are LNHDA and SQIVND (reference sequence). The CDR3 covers 16 residues. The CDR3 loop reads CASSTLTSGRVGEQFF. CDR3 nucleotide sequence: TGTGCCAGTAGTACTCTAACTAGCGGGAGGGTGGGTGAGCAGTTCTTC.

This clone was detected only once. The gene calls are TRBV28 and TRBJ1-5, with unresolved D. The CDR3 covers 14 residues. Per germline, CDR1 MDHEN and CDR2 SYDVKM. Between the trimmed V and J ends, which lost 2 bases and 6 bases, there was a span of 11 bases. DNA for the CDR3: TGTGCCAGCAGTTTACCTGCGTACACTCAGCCCCAGCATTTT. This translates into CASSLPAYTQPQHF.

The chain carries TRBV5-1 and TRBJ2-1, with D perhaps TRBD2 (6 bases). CDR1 is SGHRS, CDR2 YFSETQ, per germline. Trimming left V 4 bases short and J 3 bases short, with 17 bases between. The CDR3 is 16 amino acids. CDR3 DNA: TGCGCCAGCAGCCCGGGGGATCCAAGGGACTACAATGAGCAGTTCTTC. It is translated as CASSPGDPRDYNEQFF.

The gene calls are TRBV5-6 and TRBJ1-3; no reliable D call. This CDR3 comprises 13 residues. Germline CDR1 reads SGHDT; CDR2 reads YYEEEE. Trimming left V 4 bases short and J 0 bases short, with 5 bases between. The CDR3 spells CASSITSGNTIYF. The CDR3 DNA sequence: TGTGCCAGCAGCATAACCTCTGGAAACACCATATATTTT.

This chain uses TRBV5-1 with TRBJ2-5; D not certain. In germline, CDR1 is SGHRS, CDR2 YFSETQ. There are 11 residues in the CDR3. The V and J ends lost 4 bases and 5 bases respectively, with 6 bases between them. CDR3 protein: CASSRTETQYF. The CDR3 region has the DNA TGCGCCAGCAGCCGGACGGAGACCCAGTACTTC.

V is TRBV6-5 and J is TRBJ2-1, with TRBD2 as a possible D gene (5 bases). V was pared by 2 bases and J by 6 bases, with 14 bases between. The CDR3 runs to 15 residues. Per the germline V gene, CDR1 is MNHEY and CDR2 is SVGAGI. In DNA, the CDR3 is TGTGCCAGCAGTTACACGTTGGCGGGTAGCAATGAGCAGTTCTTC. This encodes CASSYTLAGSNEQFF.

This sequence joins TRBV7-3 and TRBJ2-5, with D unclear. Trimming removed 5 bases from V and 0 bases from J, with 13 bases in between. Germline-derived CDR1 and CDR2 are SGHTA and FQGTGA. The CDR3 is made up of 15 amino acids. The CDR3 nucleotides are TGTGCCAGCAGCCCTACCACCCGGGACCAAGAGACCCAGTACTTC. This codes for CASSPTTRDQETQYF.

This clone was detected a few times. V is TRBV27 and J is TRBJ1-1; maybe TRBD1 (5 bases). CDR3 length: 14 amino acids. CDR1 and CDR2 from the germline V gene are MNHEY and SMNVEV (reference sequence). Trimming shortened V by 6 bases and J by 0 bases, and 11 bases separated the two germline ends. CDR3 DNA: TGTGCCAGCAGCAGGGCGGGGGTGAACACTGAAGCTTTCTTT. This encodes CASSRAGVNTEAFF.

The rearrangement joins TRBV5-5 to TRBJ1-2, with a tentative D call TRBD1 (5 bases). V lost 2 bases, J lost 0 bases, and 17 bases lay in between. Per germline, CDR1 SGHKS and CDR2 YYEKEE (reference sequence). There are 17 residues in the CDR3. CDR3 in DNA: TGTGCCAGCAGCTTCGCCCTCAGGGAGGGAACTAACTATGGCTACACCTTC. Translated: CASSFALREGTNYGYTF. The full variable domain, rest sourced from reference TRBV5-5 and TRBJ1-2, is DAGVTQSPTHLIKTRGQQVTLRCSPISGHKSVSWYQQVLGQGPQFIFQYYEKEERGRGNFPDRFSARQFPNYSSELNVNALLLGDSALYLCASSFALREGTNYGYTFGSGTRLTVV.

This clone is a singleton in its sample. V usage is TRBV5-1 and J usage is TRBJ2-3; D possibly matches TRBD1 or TRBD2 (5 bases each). The CDR3 has 15 amino acids. Germline-derived CDR1 and CDR2 are SGHRS and YFSETQ. The V gene lost 4 bases and the J gene lost 8 bases, with 20 bases spanning the gap. DNA of the CDR3: TGCGCCAGCAGCAGAACGACCGGGACCGCGGGTACGCAGTATTTT. It codes for CASSRTTGTAGTQYF.

The chain carries TRBV10-3 and TRBJ2-1, with 11 bases lining up with TRBD2. Losses at the gene ends were 3 bases for V and 7 bases for J; bases not matched to a gene: 5. The germline CDR1 and CDR2 sequences are ENHRY and SYGVKD. This CDR3 comprises 15 residues. CDR3 amino acids: CAISDLASGRNEQFF. CDR3 in DNA: TGTGCCATCAGTGATCTCGCTAGCGGGAGGAATGAGCAGTTCTTC.

Note on this clone: A junction boundary mismatches the germline segment, possibly from a read error. The chain has TRBV2 and TRBJ2-5, with 15 bases that match TRBD2. This CDR3 spans 16 amino acids. Per the germline V gene, CDR1 is SNHLY and CDR2 is FYNNEI. This CDR3 is CASREGTSGRSETQYF. The DNA of the CDR3 is TGTGCCAGCAGGGAAGGGACTAGCGGGAGGTCGGAGACCCAGTACTTC.

This chain connects TRBV5-1 to TRBJ1-2; maybe TRBD1 (5 bases). V was cut by 0 bases and J by 8 bases, with 14 bases left in between. The germline V gene encodes CDR1 SGHRS and CDR2 YFSETQ. This CDR3 is built from 14 residues. The DNA for the CDR3 is TGCGCCAGCAGCTTGGTGGCAGGGCAGAGAGGCTACACCTTC. This codes for CASSLVAGQRGYTF.

The chain has TRBV4-1 and TRBJ1-3; TRBD1 agrees at 11 bases. The CDR3 is 21 amino acids. With 3 bases clipped from V and 1 base from J, the junction kept 17 bases outside the gene matches. Germline V gene lookup returns CDR1 MGHRA and CDR2 YSYEKL. The CDR3 nucleotides read TGCGCCAGCAGCCACCTACCGGGGCTAACGGGGACAGGGGGATCTGGAAACACCATATATTTT. Protein sequence: CASSHLPGLTGTGGSGNTIYF.